The 15 T cell receptor beta chains presented below share a single source sample, sequenced in a study of beta chain features in type 1 diabetes. Of the isolated RNA, all was reverse transcribed, and so the sequenced material was expressed TCRB transcripts. Repertoires were generated with immunoSEQ multiplex PCR, while TCRdb's copy carries only in-frame clones and drops some. The sample consists of 140,000 to 150,000 clones, roughly 48% of them appearing once. Sequencing was carried out using Tregs from blood. These receptors were taken from a man between 18 and 29 years old in good health.

This rearrangement joins TRBV5-1 to TRBJ2-2; the D gene is possibly TRBD2 (6 bases). Trimming stripped 1 base from V and 6 bases from J, with 13 bases between. The CDR3 spans 15 residues. CDR1 is SGHRS and CDR2 is YFSETQ in the germline V gene. This CDR3 reads CASSLSAGPPGELFF. Here the CDR3 DNA reads TGCGCCAGCAGCTTGTCCGCGGGGCCTCCCGGGGAGCTGTTTTTT. Full variable domain (outside the CDR3, taken from reference TRBV5-1 and TRBJ2-2): KAGVTQTPRYLIKTRGQQVTLSCSPISGHRSVSWYQQTPGQGLQFLFEYFSETQRNKGNFPGRFSGRQFSNSRSEMNVSTLELGDSALYLCASSLSAGPPGELFFGEGSRLTVL.

In this sample, this clone turned up a few times. This sequence joins TRBV19 and TRBJ1-2, with 10 bases that match TRBD1. V gave up 5 bases and J gave up 2 bases; unmatched junction bases: 5. Germline-derived CDR1 and CDR2 are LNHDA and SQIVND (reference sequence). CDR3 length equals 15 residues. The CDR3 DNA is TGTGCCAGTAGTCGTTGGGGACAGGGGAACTATGGCTACACCTTC. As protein: CASSRWGQGNYGYTF.

V and J are TRBV9 and TRBJ2-3, with 9 bases that match TRBD1. V lost 3 bases to trimming and J lost 6 bases; unmatched junction nucleotides: 11. The CDR3 has 16 residues. CDR1 and CDR2 (germline): SGDLS, YYNGEE. CDR3 bases: TGTGCCAGCAGCGCCGCCGGCGGACAGGGGTCCGATACGCAGTATTTT. It translates to CASSAAGGQGSDTQYF.

This chain joins TRBV4-2 and TRBJ2-3, with 7 bases identical to TRBD1. This CDR3 spans 17 amino acids. Per germline, CDR1 LGHNA and CDR2 YNFKEQ. Trimming took 4 bases from V and 0 from J; bases not matched to a gene: 10. In DNA form, the CDR3 reads TGTGCCAGCAGCCCCGACAGGGCGCGGTTCAGCACAGATACGCAGTATTTT. Its translation: CASSPDRARFSTDTQYF.

This clone has a single count. The chain's CDR3 is CASSEGGQVTSPQHF. The CDR3 DNA reads TGTGCCAGCAGTGAGGGGGGGCAGGTTACCAGCCCCCAGCATTTT. The chain is built from TRBV2 and TRBJ1-5; possible D gene TRBD1, 6 bases. The CDR3 has 15 amino acids. Between the trimmed V and J ends, which lost 3 bases and 10 bases, there was a span of 19 bases. Germline-derived CDR1 and CDR2 are SNHLY and FYNNEI.

The rearrangement joins TRBV28 to TRBJ1-1; D is undetermined. Germline CDR1 and CDR2: MDHEN and SYDVKM. The length of the CDR3 is 12 residues. Trimming took off 3 bases at V and 5 bases at J, with 7 bases between the two ends. CDR3 nucleotide sequence: TGTGCCAGCAGTTTCATCAATACTGAAGCTTTCTTT. This gives the protein CASSFINTEAFF.

This chain links TRBV7-9 with TRBJ2-2; 10 nucleotides agree with TRBD2. With V trimmed by 5 bases and J by 3 bases, 9 bases remained unmatched. Germline CDR1 SEHNR, CDR2 FQNEAQ (reference sequence). There are 17 residues in the CDR3. CDR3 in amino acids: CASSRSGTSVDTGELFF. CDR3 in DNA: TGTGCCAGCAGCAGATCCGGGACTAGCGTAGACACCGGGGAGCTGTTTTTT. The full variable domain, with the rest looked up from reference TRBV7-9 and TRBJ2-2, is DTGVSQNPRHKITKRGQNVTFRCDPISEHNRLYWYRQTLGQGPEFLTYFQNEAQLEKSRLLSDRFSAERPKGSFSTLEIQRTEQGDSAMYLCASSRSGTSVDTGELFFGEGSRLTVL.

CDR3 amino acids: CASSHGGSEAFF. Here the CDR3 DNA reads TGTGCCAGCAGTCACGGGGGATCTGAAGCTTTCTTT. The V and J genes are TRBV6-6 and TRBJ1-1; TRBD1 might be the D (5 bases). Germline values: CDR1 MNHNY, CDR2 SVGAGI (reference sequence). This CDR3 has 12 residues. V gave up 5 bases and J gave up 6 bases, with 10 bases separating them.

The genes are TRBV9 and TRBJ1-2; 7 bases map to TRBD1. After removal of 2 bases from V and 0 bases from J, the junction contained 4 bases not matched to a gene. This CDR3 contains 15 residues. Per germline, CDR1 SGDLS and CDR2 YYNGEE. DNA of the CDR3: TGTGCCAGCAGCGTCTACAGGGGAGCTAACTATGGCTACACCTTC. Translating gives CASSVYRGANYGYTF. Full variable domain (missing parts from reference TRBV9 and TRBJ1-2): DSGVTQTPKHLITATGQRVTLRCSPRSGDLSVYWYQQSLDQGLQFLIQYYNGEERAKGNILERFSAQQFPDLHSELNLSSLELGDSALYFCASSVYRGANYGYTFGSGTRLTVV.

This clone was seen only a few times. J is TRBJ1-2 and V is TRBV7-9, with D possibly being TRBD1 (5 bases). Germline loops: CDR1 SEHNR, CDR2 FQNEAQ (reference sequence). Between the trimmed V and J ends, which lost 4 bases and 3 bases, there was a span of 21 bases. The CDR3 loop spans 17 amino acids. The CDR3 coding sequence is TGTGCCAGCAGCTCCAGAGGAGGGGCACGGGGGTACTATGGCTACACCTTC. Its translation: CASSSRGGARGYYGYTF.

The gene calls are TRBV5-1 and TRBJ1-1; D is unresolved. V gave up 5 bases and J gave up 7 bases, with 9 bases separating them. Germline CDR1 reads SGHRS; CDR2 reads YFSETQ. This CDR3 region has 11 residues. The CDR3, as DNA: TGCGCCAGCAGTCTAGAGGATGAAGCTTTCTTT. Translated, it gives CASSLEDEAFF.

This clone has just a few counts. The chain joins TRBV29-1 to TRBJ2-5; 7 bases agree with TRBD2. V was clipped by 6 bases and J by 5 bases; unmatched bases: 9. In germline, CDR1 is SQVTM, CDR2 ANQGSEA. The CDR3 is 13 residues long. The CDR3 loop is CSVCRGRGETQYF. DNA for the CDR3: TGCAGCGTGTGTCGCGGGAGAGGCGAGACCCAGTACTTC.

The genes are TRBV29-1 and TRBJ1-1; D is possibly TRBD1 (5 bases). The CDR3 covers 13 residues. From germline, CDR1 is SQVTM and CDR2 ANQGSEA. Deletions cut 0 bases from V and 0 bases from J, with 5 bases between. CDR3 DNA sequence: TGCAGCGTTGAAGAACAGGTGAACACTGAAGCTTTCTTT. As protein: CSVEEQVNTEAFF. Full variable domain (rest looked up from reference TRBV29-1 and TRBJ1-1): SAVISQKPSRDICQRGTSLTIQCQVDSQVTMMFWYRQQPGQSLTLIATANQGSEATYESGFVIDKFPISRPNLTFSTLTVSNMSPEDSSIYLCSVEEQVNTEAFFGQGTRLTVV.

This sequence joins TRBV9 and TRBJ2-7, with 8 positions matching TRBD2. V trimming: 9 bases; J trimming: 2 bases; junction bases outside the gene matches: 10. CDR1 and CDR2 from the germline V gene are SGDLS and YYNGEE. The CDR3 extends over 14 amino acids. CDR3 amino acids: CATEKLADPYEQYF. CDR3 coding DNA: TGTGCCACCGAGAAACTAGCGGATCCCTACGAGCAGTACTTC.

This chain uses TRBV7-8 with TRBJ2-1; possible D gene TRBD2, 6 bases. Germline V lookup: CDR1 SGHVS, CDR2 FQNEAQ. The CDR3 extends over 15 amino acids. V was trimmed by 4 bases and J by 5 bases, leaving 15 bases between them. The CDR3 DNA is TGTGCCAGCAGCTGGGACTGGGTGCACCACAATGAGCAGTTCTTC. The encoded protein is CASSWDWVHHNEQFF.